The clone carrying this T cell receptor beta chain occurred a few times. TCRdb reanalyzed the PCR reads with MiXCR. The sample has 15,000 to 20,000 clones, roughly a third seen once; the top ten hold 13%. Trimming removed 7 bases from V and 4 bases from J; junction bases left unmatched: 13. This CDR3 is 16 amino acids long. The data stem from a study of metastatic and nonmetastatic thyroid tumors. Study-wide context: Peripheral blood and tumor or nodule samples from malignant and benign thyroid patients were compared.

Patients were all untreated before their thyroid surgery. The clonotype comes from a male donor with papillary thyroid cancer or a benign thyroid nodule (not recorded which). Some clones in this sample may be carry-over from other donors' samples. The chain recombines TRBV12-3 or TRBV12-4 with TRBJ2-5; 9 bases are shared with TRBD1. The sample taken for sequencing was tumor tissue. CDR3 loop: CASTRIRQGVGETQYF. The CDR3 DNA follows: TGTGCCAGCACCCGAATCCGACAGGGGGTTGGAGAGACCCAGTACTTC.